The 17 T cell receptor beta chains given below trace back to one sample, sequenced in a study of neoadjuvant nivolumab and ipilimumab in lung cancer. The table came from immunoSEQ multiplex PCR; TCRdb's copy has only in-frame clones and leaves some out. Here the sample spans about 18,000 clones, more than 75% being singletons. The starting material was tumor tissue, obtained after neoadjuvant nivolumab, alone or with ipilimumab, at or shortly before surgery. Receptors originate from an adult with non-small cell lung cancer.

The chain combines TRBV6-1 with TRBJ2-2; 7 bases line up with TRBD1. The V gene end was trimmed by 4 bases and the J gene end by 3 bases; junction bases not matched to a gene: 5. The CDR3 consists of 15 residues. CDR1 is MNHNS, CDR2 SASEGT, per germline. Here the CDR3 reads CASSVTGVDTGELFF. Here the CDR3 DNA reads TGTGCCAGCAGTGTTACAGGGGTGGACACCGGGGAGCTGTTTTTT.

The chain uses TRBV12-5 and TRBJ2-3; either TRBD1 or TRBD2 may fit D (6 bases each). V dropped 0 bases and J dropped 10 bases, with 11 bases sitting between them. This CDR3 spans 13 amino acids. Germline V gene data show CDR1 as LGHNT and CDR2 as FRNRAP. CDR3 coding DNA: TGTGCTAGTGGTTTGGTACCTGGGGGGCCGCAGTATTTT. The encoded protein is CASGLVPGGPQYF.

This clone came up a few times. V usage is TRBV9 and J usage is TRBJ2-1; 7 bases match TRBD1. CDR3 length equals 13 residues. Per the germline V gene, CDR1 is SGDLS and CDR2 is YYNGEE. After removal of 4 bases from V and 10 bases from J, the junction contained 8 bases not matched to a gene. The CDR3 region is CASSIRQGSEQFF. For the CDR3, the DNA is TGTGCCAGCAGCATACGACAGGGATCAGAGCAGTTCTTC.

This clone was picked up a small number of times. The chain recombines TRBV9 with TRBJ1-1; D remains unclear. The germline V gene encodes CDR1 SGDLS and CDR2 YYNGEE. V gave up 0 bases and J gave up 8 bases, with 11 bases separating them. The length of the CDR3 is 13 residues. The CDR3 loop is CASSVAVKGEAFF. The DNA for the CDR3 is TGTGCCAGCAGCGTAGCGGTAAAAGGCGAAGCTTTCTTT. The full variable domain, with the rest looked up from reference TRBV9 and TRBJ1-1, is DSGVTQTPKHLITATGQRVTLRCSPRSGDLSVYWYQQSLDQGLQFLIQYYNGEERAKGNILERFSAQQFPDLHSELNLSSLELGDSALYFCASSVAVKGEAFFGQGTRLTVV.

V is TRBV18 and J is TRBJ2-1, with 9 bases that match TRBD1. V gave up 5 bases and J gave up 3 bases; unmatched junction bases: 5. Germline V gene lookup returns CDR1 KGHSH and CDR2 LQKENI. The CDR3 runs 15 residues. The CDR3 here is CASSEQGALYNEQFF. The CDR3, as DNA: TGTGCCAGCTCAGAACAGGGGGCTCTCTACAATGAGCAGTTCTTC. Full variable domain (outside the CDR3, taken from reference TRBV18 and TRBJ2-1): NAGVMQNPRHLVRRRGQEARLRCSPMKGHSHVYWYRQLPEEGLKFMVYLQKENIIDESGMPKERFSAEFPKEGPSILRIQQVVRGDSAAYFCASSEQGALYNEQFFGPGTRLTVL.

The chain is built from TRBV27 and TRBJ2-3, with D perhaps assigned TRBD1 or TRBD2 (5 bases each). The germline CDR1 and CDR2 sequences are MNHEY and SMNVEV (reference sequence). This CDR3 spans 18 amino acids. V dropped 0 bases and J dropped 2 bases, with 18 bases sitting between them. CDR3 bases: TGTGCCAGCAGTTTATCAGGGACCTGGGTGGGGGACACAGATACGCAGTATTTT. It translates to CASSLSGTWVGDTDTQYF.

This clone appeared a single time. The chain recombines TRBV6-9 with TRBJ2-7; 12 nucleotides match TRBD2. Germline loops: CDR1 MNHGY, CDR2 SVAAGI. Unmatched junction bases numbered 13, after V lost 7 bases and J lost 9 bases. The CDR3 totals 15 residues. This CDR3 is CASISTSGSQSVQYF. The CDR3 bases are TGTGCCAGCATCTCGACTAGCGGGAGTCAGTCGGTGCAGTACTTC.

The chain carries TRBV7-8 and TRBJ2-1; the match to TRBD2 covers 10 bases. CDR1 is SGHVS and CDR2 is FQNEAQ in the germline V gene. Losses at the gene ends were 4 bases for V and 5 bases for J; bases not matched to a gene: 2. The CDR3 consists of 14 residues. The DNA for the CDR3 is TGTGCCAGCAGCTCGGGACTAGCGAACAATGAGCAGTTCTTC. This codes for CASSSGLANNEQFF. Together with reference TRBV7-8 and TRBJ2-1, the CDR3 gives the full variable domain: GAGVSQSPRYKVAKRGQDVALRCDPISGHVSLFWYQQALGQGPEFLTYFQNEAQLDKSGLPSDRFFAERPEGSVSTLKIQRTQQEDSAVYLCASSSGLANNEQFFGPGTRLTVL.

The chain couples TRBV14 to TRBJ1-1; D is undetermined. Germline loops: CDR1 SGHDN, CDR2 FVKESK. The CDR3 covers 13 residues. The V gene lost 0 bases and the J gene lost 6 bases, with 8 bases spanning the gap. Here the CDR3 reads CASSQDLGAEAFF. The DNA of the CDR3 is TGTGCCAGCAGCCAAGATCTCGGGGCTGAAGCTTTCTTT. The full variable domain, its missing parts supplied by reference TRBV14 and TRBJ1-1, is EAGVTQFPSHSVIEKGQTVTLRCDPISGHDNLYWYRRVMGKEIKFLLHFVKESKQDESGMPNNRFLAERTGGTYSTLKVQPAELEDSGVYFCASSQDLGAEAFFGQGTRLTVV.

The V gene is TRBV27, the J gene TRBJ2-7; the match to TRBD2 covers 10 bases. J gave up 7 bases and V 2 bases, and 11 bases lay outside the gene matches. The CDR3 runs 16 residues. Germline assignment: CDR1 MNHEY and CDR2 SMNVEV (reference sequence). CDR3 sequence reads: CASSLGSSGSLREQYF. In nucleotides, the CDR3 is TGTGCCAGCAGTTTAGGGTCTAGCGGGAGCCTTCGGGAGCAGTACTTC.

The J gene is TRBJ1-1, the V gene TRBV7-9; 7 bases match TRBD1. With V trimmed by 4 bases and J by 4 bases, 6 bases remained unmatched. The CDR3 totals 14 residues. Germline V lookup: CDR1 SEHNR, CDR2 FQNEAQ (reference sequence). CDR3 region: CASSSSGGGTEAFF. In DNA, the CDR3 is TGTGCCAGCAGCTCCTCAGGGGGAGGCACTGAAGCTTTCTTT.

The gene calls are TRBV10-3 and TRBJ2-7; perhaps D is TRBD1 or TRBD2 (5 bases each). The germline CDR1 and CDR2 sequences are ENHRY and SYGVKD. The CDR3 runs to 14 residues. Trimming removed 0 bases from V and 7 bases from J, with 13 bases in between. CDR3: CAISESGTGWEQYF. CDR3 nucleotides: TGTGCCATCAGTGAGTCTGGGACGGGCTGGGAGCAGTACTTC.

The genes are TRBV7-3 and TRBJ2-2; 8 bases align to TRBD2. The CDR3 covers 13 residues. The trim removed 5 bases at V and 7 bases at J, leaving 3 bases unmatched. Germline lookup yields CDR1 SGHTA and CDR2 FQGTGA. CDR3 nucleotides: TGTGCCAGCAGCCGGGAGGGCCTCGGGGAGCTGTTTTTT. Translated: CASSREGLGELFF.

The CDR3 sequence is CASGDYEQYF. The CDR3 DNA reads as TGTGCCAGCGGGGATTACGAGCAGTACTTC. The genes are TRBV9 and TRBJ2-7; D is undetermined. This CDR3 has 10 residues. The ends were cut back, 7 bases at V and 4 bases at J, with 6 bases in the middle. Germline V CDR1 and CDR2: SGDLS, YYNGEE.

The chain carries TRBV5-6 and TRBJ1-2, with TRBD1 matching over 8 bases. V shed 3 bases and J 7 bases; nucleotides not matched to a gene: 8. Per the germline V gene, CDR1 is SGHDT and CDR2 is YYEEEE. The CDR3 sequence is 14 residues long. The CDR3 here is CASSWDRTRGGYTF. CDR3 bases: TGTGCCAGCAGCTGGGACAGGACTAGGGGTGGCTACACCTTC.

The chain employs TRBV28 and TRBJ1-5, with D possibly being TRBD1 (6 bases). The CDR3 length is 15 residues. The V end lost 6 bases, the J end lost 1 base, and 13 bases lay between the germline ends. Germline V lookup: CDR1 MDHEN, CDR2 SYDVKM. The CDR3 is CASRGGGSSNQPQHF. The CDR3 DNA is TGTGCCAGCAGAGGGGGGGGCTCGAGCAATCAGCCCCAGCATTTT.

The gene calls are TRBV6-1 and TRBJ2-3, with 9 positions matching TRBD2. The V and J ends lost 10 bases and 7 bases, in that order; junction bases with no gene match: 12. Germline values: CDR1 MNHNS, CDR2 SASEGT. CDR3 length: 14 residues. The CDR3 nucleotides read TGTGCCACCATCTCAGCGGGAGGTGGGTATACGCAGTATTTT. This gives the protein CATISAGGGYTQYF.